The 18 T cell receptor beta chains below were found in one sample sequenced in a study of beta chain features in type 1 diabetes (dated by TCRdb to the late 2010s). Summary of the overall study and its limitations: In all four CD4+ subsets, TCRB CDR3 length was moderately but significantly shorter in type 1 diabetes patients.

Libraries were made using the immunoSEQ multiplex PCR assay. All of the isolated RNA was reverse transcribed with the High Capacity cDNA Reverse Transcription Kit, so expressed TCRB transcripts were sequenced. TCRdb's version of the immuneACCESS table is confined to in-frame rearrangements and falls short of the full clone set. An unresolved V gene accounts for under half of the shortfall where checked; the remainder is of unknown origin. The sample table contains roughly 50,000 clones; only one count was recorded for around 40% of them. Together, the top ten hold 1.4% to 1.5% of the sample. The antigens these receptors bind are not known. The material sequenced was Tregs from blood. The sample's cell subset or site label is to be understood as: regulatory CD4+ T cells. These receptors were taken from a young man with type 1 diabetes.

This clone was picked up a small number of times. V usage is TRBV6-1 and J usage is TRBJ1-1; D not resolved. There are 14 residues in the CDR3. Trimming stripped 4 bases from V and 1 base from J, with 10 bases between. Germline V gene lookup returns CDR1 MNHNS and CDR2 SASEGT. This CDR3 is CASSALGRNTEAFF. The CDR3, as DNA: TGTGCCAGCAGTGCCCTAGGGAGGAACACTGAAGCTTTCTTT.

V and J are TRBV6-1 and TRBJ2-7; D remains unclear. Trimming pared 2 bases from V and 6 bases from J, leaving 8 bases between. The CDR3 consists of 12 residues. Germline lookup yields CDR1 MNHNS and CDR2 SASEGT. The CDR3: CASSELLSEQYF. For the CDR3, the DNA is TGTGCCAGCAGTGAACTCTTGTCCGAGCAGTACTTC.

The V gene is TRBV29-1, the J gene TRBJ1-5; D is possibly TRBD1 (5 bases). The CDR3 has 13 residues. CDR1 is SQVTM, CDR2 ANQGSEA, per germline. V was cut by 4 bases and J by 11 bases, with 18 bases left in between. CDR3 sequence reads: CSVAGTIGEAQHF. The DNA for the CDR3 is TGCAGCGTTGCTGGCACTATAGGGGAAGCCCAGCATTTT.

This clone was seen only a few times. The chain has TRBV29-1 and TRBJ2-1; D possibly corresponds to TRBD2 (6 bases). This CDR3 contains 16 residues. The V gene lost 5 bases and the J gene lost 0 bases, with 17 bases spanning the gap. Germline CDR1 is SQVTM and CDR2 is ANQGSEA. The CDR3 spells CSVIIERANSYNEQFF. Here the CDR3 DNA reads TGCAGCGTTATCATAGAGCGGGCTAACTCCTACAATGAGCAGTTCTTC.

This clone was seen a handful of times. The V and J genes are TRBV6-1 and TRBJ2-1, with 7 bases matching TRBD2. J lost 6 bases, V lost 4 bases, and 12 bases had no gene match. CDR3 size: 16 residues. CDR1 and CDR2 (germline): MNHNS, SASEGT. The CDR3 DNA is TGTGCCAGCAGTGTTCGGAAGGGAGGGCCCTCCAATGAGCAGTTCTTC. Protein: CASSVRKGGPSNEQFF.

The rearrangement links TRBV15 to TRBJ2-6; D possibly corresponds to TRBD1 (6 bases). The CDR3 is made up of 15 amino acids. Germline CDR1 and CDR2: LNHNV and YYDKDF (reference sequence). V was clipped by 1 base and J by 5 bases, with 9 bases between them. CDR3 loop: CATSRAGAWANVLTF. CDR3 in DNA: TGTGCCACCAGCAGAGCAGGGGCCTGGGCCAACGTCCTGACTTTC.

CDR3 coding DNA: TGTGCCAGTAGTCCTGGACTAGCGGGGAACACAGATACGCAGTATTTT. It codes for CASSPGLAGNTDTQYF. The rearrangement joins TRBV19 to TRBJ2-3; 12 nucleotides line up with TRBD2. The CDR3 has 16 amino acids. Germline V gives CDR1 LNHDA, CDR2 SQIVND (reference sequence). Losses at the gene ends were 5 bases for V and 2 bases for J; bases not matched to a gene: 5.

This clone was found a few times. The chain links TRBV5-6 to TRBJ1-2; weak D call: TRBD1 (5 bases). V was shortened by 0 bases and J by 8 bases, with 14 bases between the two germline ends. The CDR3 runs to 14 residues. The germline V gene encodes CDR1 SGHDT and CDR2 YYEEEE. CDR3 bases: TGTGCCAGCAGCTTGGGGCAGGGATTAGGCGGCTACACCTTC. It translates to CASSLGQGLGGYTF.

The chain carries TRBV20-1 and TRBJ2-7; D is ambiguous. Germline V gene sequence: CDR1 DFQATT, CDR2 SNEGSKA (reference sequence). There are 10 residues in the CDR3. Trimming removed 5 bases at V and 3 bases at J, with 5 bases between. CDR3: CSAPDYEQYF. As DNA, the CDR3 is TGCAGTGCTCCAGACTACGAGCAGTACTTC.

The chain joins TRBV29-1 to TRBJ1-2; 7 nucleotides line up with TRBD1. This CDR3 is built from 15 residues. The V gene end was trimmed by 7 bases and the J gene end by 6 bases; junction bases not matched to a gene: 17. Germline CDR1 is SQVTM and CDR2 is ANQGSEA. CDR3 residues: CSAQHPYRGPNGYTF. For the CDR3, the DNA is TGCAGCGCTCAACACCCATATAGGGGGCCAAATGGCTACACCTTC. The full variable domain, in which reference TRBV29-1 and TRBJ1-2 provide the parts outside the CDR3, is SAVISQKPSRDICQRGTSLTIQCQVDSQVTMMFWYRQQPGQSLTLIATANQGSEATYESGFVIDKFPISRPNLTFSTLTVSNMSPEDSSIYLCSAQHPYRGPNGYTFGSGTRLTVV.

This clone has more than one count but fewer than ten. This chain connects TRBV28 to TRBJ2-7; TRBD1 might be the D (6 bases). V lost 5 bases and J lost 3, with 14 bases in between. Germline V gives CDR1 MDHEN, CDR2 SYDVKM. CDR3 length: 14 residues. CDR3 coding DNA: TGTGCCAGCAGTCCTGGGGGCAGTAGCTACGAGCAGTACTTC. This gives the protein CASSPGGSSYEQYF.

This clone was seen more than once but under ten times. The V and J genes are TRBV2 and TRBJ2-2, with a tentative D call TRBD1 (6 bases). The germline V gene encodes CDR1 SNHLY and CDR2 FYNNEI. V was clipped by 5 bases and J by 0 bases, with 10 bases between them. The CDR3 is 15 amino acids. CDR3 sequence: CASSYRAPNTGELFF. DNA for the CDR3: TGTGCCAGCAGTTACAGGGCACCGAACACCGGGGAGCTGTTTTTT.

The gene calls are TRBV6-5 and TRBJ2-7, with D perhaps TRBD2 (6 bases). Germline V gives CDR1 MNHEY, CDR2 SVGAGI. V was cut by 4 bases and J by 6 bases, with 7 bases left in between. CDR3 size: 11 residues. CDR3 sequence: CASSFGGEQYF. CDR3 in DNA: TGTGCCAGCAGTTTCGGGGGCGAGCAGTACTTC.

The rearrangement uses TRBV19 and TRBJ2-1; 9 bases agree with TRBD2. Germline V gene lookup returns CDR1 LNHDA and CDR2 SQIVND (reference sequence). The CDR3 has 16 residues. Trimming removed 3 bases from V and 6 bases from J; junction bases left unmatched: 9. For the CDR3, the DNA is TGTGCCAGTAGTATCCTAGCGGGACGCGTGGGCAATGAGCAGTTCTTC. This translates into CASSILAGRVGNEQFF.

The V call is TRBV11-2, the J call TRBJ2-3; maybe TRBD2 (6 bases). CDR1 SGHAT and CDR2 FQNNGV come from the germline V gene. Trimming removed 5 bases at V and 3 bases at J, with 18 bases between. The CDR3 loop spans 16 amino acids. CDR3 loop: CASSPERSGVTDTQYF. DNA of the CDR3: TGTGCCAGCAGCCCCGAGCGGTCGGGAGTTACAGATACGCAGTATTTT.

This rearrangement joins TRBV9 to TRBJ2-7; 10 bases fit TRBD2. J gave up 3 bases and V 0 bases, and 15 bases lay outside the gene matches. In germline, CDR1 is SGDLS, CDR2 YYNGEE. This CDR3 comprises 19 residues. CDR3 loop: CASSVGLVGGTSDGYEQYF. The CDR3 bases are TGTGCCAGCAGCGTAGGCCTCGTAGGGGGGACTAGCGACGGCTACGAGCAGTACTTC. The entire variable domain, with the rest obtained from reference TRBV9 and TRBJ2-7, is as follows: DSGVTQTPKHLITATGQRVTLRCSPRSGDLSVYWYQQSLDQGLQFLIQYYNGEERAKGNILERFSAQQFPDLHSELNLSSLELGDSALYFCASSVGLVGGTSDGYEQYFGPGTRLTVT.

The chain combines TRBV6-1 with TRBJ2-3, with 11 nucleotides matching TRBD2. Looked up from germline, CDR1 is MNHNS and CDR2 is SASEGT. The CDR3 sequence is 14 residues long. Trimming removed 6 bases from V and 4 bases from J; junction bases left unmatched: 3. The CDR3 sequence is CASSRGLAADTQYF. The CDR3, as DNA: TGTGCCAGCAGCCGGGGACTAGCGGCAGATACGCAGTATTTT.

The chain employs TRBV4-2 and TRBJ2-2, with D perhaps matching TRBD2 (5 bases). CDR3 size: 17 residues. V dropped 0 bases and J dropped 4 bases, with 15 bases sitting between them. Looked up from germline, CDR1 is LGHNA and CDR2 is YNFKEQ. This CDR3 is CASSQDRGRMITGELFF. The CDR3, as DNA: TGTGCCAGCAGCCAAGATAGAGGGAGAATGATCACCGGGGAGCTGTTTTTT.